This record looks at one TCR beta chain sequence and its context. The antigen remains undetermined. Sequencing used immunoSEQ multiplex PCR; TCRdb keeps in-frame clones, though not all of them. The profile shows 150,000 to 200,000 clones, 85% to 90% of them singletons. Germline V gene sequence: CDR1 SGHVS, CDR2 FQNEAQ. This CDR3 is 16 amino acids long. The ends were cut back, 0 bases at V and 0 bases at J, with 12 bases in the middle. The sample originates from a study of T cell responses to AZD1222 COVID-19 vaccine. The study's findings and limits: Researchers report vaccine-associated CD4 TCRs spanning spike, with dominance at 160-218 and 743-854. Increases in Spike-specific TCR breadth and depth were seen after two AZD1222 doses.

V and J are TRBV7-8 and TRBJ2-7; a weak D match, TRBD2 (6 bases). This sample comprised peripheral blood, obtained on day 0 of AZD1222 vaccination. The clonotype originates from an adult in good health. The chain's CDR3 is CASSLARTKSSYEQYF. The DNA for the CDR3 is TGTGCCAGCAGCTTAGCCAGGACTAAGAGCTCCTACGAGCAGTACTTC.